This note documents a single T cell receptor beta chain sequence. Its antigen is not identified. This entry is derived from a study of OX40 agonist ivuxolimab in advanced cancers. Study as a whole: Participants averaged about 60 years of age (range about 23 to 79) and were 75% to 90% male. Partial responses occurred in three patients (one hepatocellular carcinoma, two cutaneous melanoma).

The assay was immunoSEQ multiplex PCR, and TCRdb's table has in-frame clones only and misses some. This repertoire shows approximately 66,000 clones, approximately 90% found once; its top ten account for about 6%. General observations from the study: Expanded clones belonging to CD8+ T cells outnumbered, on average, those of CD4+.

The germline V gene encodes CDR1 SGHRS and CDR2 YFSETQ. The CDR3 covers 16 residues. Trimming removed 0 bases from V and 2 bases from J, with 11 bases in between. The specimen comprised CD4+ or CD8+ T cells sorted from blood, sampled in a trial of the OX40 agonist ivuxolimab. The chain is built from TRBV5-1 and TRBJ1-4; D may be TRBD1 (5 bases). This TCR was sampled from an adult with an advanced solid tumor such as melanoma, head and neck, liver or kidney cancer. CDR3 in amino acids: CASSLAAGGTNEKLFF. Written as DNA, the CDR3 is TGCGCCAGCAGCTTGGCCGCCGGGGGGACTAATGAAAAACTGTTTTTT.